This is a list of T cell receptor beta chains from one sample in a study of tumor-infiltrating lymphocytes in primary liver carcinoma. From the multiplex PCR reads, TCRdb called clonotypes with MiXCR, one entry per CDR3 protein. The sample holds hundreds of thousands of distinct CDR3 sequences, 50% to 70% seen once. What was sequenced was peripheral blood. These TCRs come from a man aged 40-55 years with primary liver carcinoma and hepatitis B virus infection. Both conserved end residues are trimmed from each CDR3. Each record gives: J gene, V gene, CDR3 protein.

J: TRBJ1-3
V: TRBV10-3
CDR3: ATSENRVSGNTIY

J: TRBJ2-7
V: TRBV5-8
CDR3: ASSPWMVPYEQY

J: TRBJ1-3
V: TRBV4-3
CDR3: TSSQDISGNTIY

J: TRBJ2-7
V: TRBV6-2/TRBV6-3
CDR3: ASSVGQRNYEQY

J: TRBJ2-7
V: TRBV25-1
CDR3: ASSEYVSYEQY

J: TRBJ1-1
V: TRBV10-2
CDR3: VAGQGSDTEAF

J: TRBJ2-1
V: TRBV12-3/TRBV12-4
CDR3: ASSLEGRGGNEQF

J: TRBJ1-2
V: TRBV12-3/TRBV12-4
CDR3: TSSPDSDTGYT

J: TRBJ2-7
V: TRBV23-1
CDR3: ASSLGKVAYEQY

J: TRBJ2-5
V: TRBV12-3/TRBV12-4
CDR3: ANSLAGVETQY

J: TRBJ2-7
V: TRBV10-3
CDR3: AIKLQGGDSSSEQY

J: TRBJ2-1
V: TRBV6-1
CDR3: ASSDYGYNELF

J: TRBJ1-2
V: TRBV6-5
CDR3: ASSYSGGRVTNYGYT

J: TRBJ1-4
V: TRBV6-2/TRBV6-3
CDR3: ASSYRDGEKLF

J: TRBJ2-5
V: TRBV5-5
CDR3: ASSPRLAAKEEKTQY

J: TRBJ1-1
V: TRBV5-1
CDR3: ASSLSDGTTEAF

J: TRBJ2-3
V: TRBV11-2
CDR3: ASSLRESSTDTQY

J: TRBJ2-7
V: TRBV6-1
CDR3: VGSEDGEVEQY

J: TRBJ2-7
V: TRBV12-3/TRBV12-4
CDR3: ASSFPTGGTDEQY

J: TRBJ1-2
V: TRBV6-2/TRBV6-3
CDR3: AAVPRQAWGGYT

J: TRBJ2-1
V: TRBV11-1
CDR3: ASSVGLNNEHF

J: TRBJ1-2
V: TRBV6-2/TRBV6-3
CDR3: AGRDGTDYGYT

J: TRBJ2-7
V: TRBV5-1
CDR3: ASSFFASSYEQY

J: TRBJ2-1
V: TRBV12-3/TRBV12-4
CDR3: ASSLLEYDEQF

J: TRBJ2-1
V: TRBV11-3
CDR3: ASSLGTSGKLEQF

J: TRBJ2-1
V: TRBV9
CDR3: AISQADYNEQF

J: TRBJ2-4
V: TRBV28
CDR3: ASNLFVGIQY

J: TRBJ1-1
V: TRBV7-8
CDR3: ASSPLRGTTAAF

J: TRBJ1-1
V: TRBV6-5
CDR3: ASSYSNVNSEAF

J: TRBJ1-3
V: TRBV11-3
CDR3: TSSFSTIY

J: TRBJ2-1
V: TRBV29-1
CDR3: SATVNLEQF

J: TRBJ2-7
V: TRBV12-3/TRBV12-4
CDR3: ASSTVPGSSYEQY

J: TRBJ2-7
V: TRBV5-1
CDR3: ASSLMGGQQAYEQY

J: TRBJ2-1
V: TRBV5-1
CDR3: ASSLAGGKPYNEQF

J: TRBJ2-1
V: TRBV4-2
CDR3: ASSLHGDKRKTSYNEQF

J: TRBJ2-1
V: TRBV28
CDR3: ASSPSTYIEQF

J: TRBJ2-3
V: TRBV6-2/TRBV6-3
CDR3: AGSSALANTQY

J: TRBJ2-7
V: TRBV4-1
CDR3: ASSHPEGTGEQY

J: TRBJ1-5
V: TRBV28
CDR3: ASMIGTPGHQPLH

J: TRBJ2-1
V: TRBV11-2
CDR3: ASSPTTWANEQF

J: TRBJ2-1
V: TRBV14
CDR3: AISQDLESRGNEQF

J: TRBJ2-1
V: TRBV28
CDR3: ASSPATSGIYNEQF